This is a list of T cell receptor beta chains from one sample in a study of high-grade serous ovarian cancer treatment subgroups. Measured with immunoSEQ multiplex PCR; TCRdb has only the in-frame clones, and not every one. The table has thousands of clones, less than 80% seen once; the top ten hold 7.5% to 9%. The material sequenced was tumor tissue. The receptors were sampled from a human donor with high-grade serous ovarian cancer. Each CDR3 is given with its conserved first and last residue. A D gene is named only where the DNA matches it firmly. Not all rows give a size; the values are once, few, many and, for expanded clones, a class.

v_call	j_call	d_call	clone_size	cdr3_aa	cdr3_nt
TRBV7-2	TRBJ2-7	-	-	CASSARGEGSYEQYF	TGTGCCAGCAGCGCAAGGGGAGAGGGATCCTACGAGCAGTACTTC
TRBV18	TRBJ1-4	-	-	CASSPERPPTNEKLFF	TGTGCCAGCTCACCCGAACGACCCCCAACTAATGAAAAACTGTTTTTT
TRBV5-1	TRBJ2-1	-	-	CASSLAGLYNEQFF	TGCGCCAGCAGCTTGGCCGGCCTCTACAATGAGCAGTTCTTC
TRBV27	TRBJ2-6	-	-	CASSPRGANVLTF	TGTGCCAGCAGCCCAAGGGGGGCCAACGTCCTGACTTTC
TRBV9	TRBJ1-6	TRBD1	-	CASSVVGGMSSPLHF	TGTGCCAGCAGCGTAGTAGGGGGCATGAGCTCACCCCTCCACTTT
TRBV2	TRBJ2-7	TRBD2	-	CASSELRGGESEQYF	TGTGCCAGCAGTGAACTCCGGGGGGGGGAGAGCGAGCAGTACTTC
TRBV9	TRBJ2-1	TRBD2	-	CASSAAGGRSSGEQFF	TGTGCCAGCAGCGCCGCGGGGGGCCGATCTTCCGGTGAGCAGTTCTTC
TRBV5-4	TRBJ1-5	-	-	CASSRIRGQPQHF	TGTGCCAGCAGCCGGATTAGAGGTCAGCCCCAGCATTTT
TRBV28	TRBJ1-2	-	-	CASSPVTFDGGRYGYTF	TGTGCCAGCAGTCCTGTGACATTTGACGGGGGTCGGTATGGCTACACCTTC
TRBV18	TRBJ2-2	-	-	CASSPRSTGELFF	TGTGCCAGCTCACCCCGGAGCACCGGGGAGCTGTTTTTT
TRBV2	TRBJ1-2	TRBD1	few	CASSADRVYGYTF	TGTGCCAGCAGTGCGGACAGGGTCTATGGCTACACCTTC
TRBV7-2	TRBJ2-7	TRBD2	-	CASSLDAAGGEQYF	TGTGCCAGCAGCTTAGACGCCGCGGGGGGCGAGCAGTACTTC
TRBV6-5	TRBJ1-2	-	-	CATLARNQKGGYTF	TGTGCCACCCTTGCGAGGAATCAAAAGGGAGGCTACACCTTC
TRBV10-1	TRBJ2-7	TRBD2	once	CASSEGTSGRGEQYF	TGCGCCAGCAGTGAGGGGACTAGCGGCCGCGGCGAGCAGTACTTC
TRBV7-6	TRBJ1-3	-	-	CASSSLGRSSGNTIYF	TGTGCCAGCAGCTCCTTAGGTCGGAGCTCTGGAAACACCATATATTTT
TRBV7-7	TRBJ2-1	-	-	CASSLAGAPYNEQFF	TGTGCCAGCAGCTTAGCGGGGGCTCCCTACAATGAGCAGTTCTTC
TRBV7-3	TRBJ1-1	-	-	CASSLTRGKNTEAFF	TGTGCCAGCAGCTTAACTCGGGGAAAGAACACTGAAGCTTTCTTT
TRBV7-3	TRBJ1-3	TRBD1	-	CASSASQGASGNTIYF	TGTGCCAGCAGCGCGTCACAGGGGGCGTCTGGAAACACCATATATTTT
TRBV2	TRBJ1-5	TRBD1	-	CASQQGGVQPQHF	TGTGCCAGCCAACAGGGGGGTGTGCAGCCCCAGCATTTT
TRBV19	TRBJ2-1	-	-	CASKASLSYNEQFF	TGTGCCAGTAAGGCTAGCCTCTCCTACAATGAGCAGTTCTTC
TRBV5-4	TRBJ2-1	-	-	CASSLAREQFF	TGTGCCAGCAGCTTGGCGAGGGAGCAGTTCTTC
TRBV6-1	TRBJ2-7	TRBD2	-	CASNPAGGQGDEQYF	TGTGCCAGCAACCCGGCGGGGGGCCAAGGGGACGAGCAGTACTTC
TRBV2	TRBJ2-5	TRBD2	once	CASSEAAPSLAGVRETQYF	TGTGCCAGCAGTGAAGCGGCCCCTTCCCTAGCGGGGGTACGAGAGACCCAGTACTTC
TRBV7-9	TRBJ2-5	TRBD2	few	CAILTSAGLGETQYF	TGTGCCATCCTAACCTCAGCGGGGCTGGGAGAGACCCAGTACTTC
TRBV28	TRBJ2-3	TRBD2	once	CASSSPTSGGTDTQYF	TGTGCCAGCAGTTCGCCGACTAGCGGGGGAACAGATACGCAGTATTTT
TRBV10-3	TRBJ1-1	TRBD1	-	CAISARGRGNTEAFF	TGTGCCATCAGTGCCAGGGGGCGCGGGAACACTGAAGCTTTCTTT
TRBV7-9	TRBJ2-7	-	once	CASSPDVSPLKQYF	TGTGCCAGCAGTCCCGACGTCTCGCCCCTCAAGCAGTACTTC
TRBV6-4	TRBJ2-3	TRBD2	-	CASSDGGGDTQYF	TGTGCCAGCAGTGACGGCGGGGGGGATACGCAGTATTTT
TRBV2	TRBJ1-2	-	-	CASSEALLGGGRYGYTF	TGTGCCAGCAGTGAAGCGCTTCTCGGGGGCGGACGCTATGGCTACACCTTC
TRBV19	TRBJ2-7	-	-	CATRGDAYEQYF	TGTGCTACGAGGGGGGACGCCTACGAGCAGTACTTC
TRBV11-2	TRBJ1-2	TRBD1	-	CASSSPGQGGDYGYTF	TGTGCCAGCAGCTCACCCGGACAGGGAGGGGACTATGGCTACACCTTC
TRBV30	TRBJ1-2	TRBD1	few	CAWGSLYRGGYGYTF	TGTGCCTGGGGCTCACTTTACAGGGGGGGATATGGCTACACCTTC
TRBV5-1	TRBJ2-7	TRBD1	-	CASSSPGQGNEQYF	TGCGCCAGCAGCTCGCCGGGACAGGGGAACGAGCAGTACTTC
TRBV27	TRBJ1-1	-	-	CASSLSGNWNTEAFF	TGTGCCAGCAGTTTATCAGGGAATTGGAACACTGAAGCTTTCTTT
TRBV6-5	TRBJ2-1	TRBD2	-	CASSLAGLDNEQFF	TGTGCCAGCAGTCTCGCGGGACTAGACAATGAGCAGTTCTTC
TRBV29-1	TRBJ2-4	-	-	CSVLDPQGVAKNIQYF	TGCAGCGTTCTAGACCCCCAGGGTGTGGCAAAAAACATTCAGTACTTC
TRBV2	TRBJ1-4	-	-	CASRRGSREKLFF	TGTGCCAGCAGAAGGGGGTCGCGAGAAAAACTGTTTTTT
TRBV10-1	TRBJ2-7	-	-	CASLGGYEQYF	TGCGCCAGCCTGGGGGGCTACGAGCAGTACTTC
TRBV2	TRBJ2-7	-	few	CASSPSGYEQYF	TGTGCCAGCAGTCCCTCGGGGTACGAGCAGTACTTC
TRBV28	TRBJ2-7	-	-	CASTLVQGFGEQYF	TGTGCCAGCACCTTAGTACAGGGATTTGGGGAGCAGTACTTC
TRBV4-3	TRBJ2-1	TRBD2	-	CASSQDTSGGYYNEQFF	TGCGCCAGCAGCCAAGATACTAGCGGGGGTTACTACAATGAGCAGTTCTTC
TRBV19	TRBJ2-1	-	-	CASSMLRTTPTYNEQFF	TGTGCCAGTAGTATGTTGAGAACAACTCCTACCTACAATGAGCAGTTCTTC
TRBV27	TRBJ1-2	-	-	CASSPAGVYGYTF	TGTGCCAGCAGCCCGGCGGGGGTATATGGCTACACCTTC
TRBV5-1	TRBJ2-2	TRBD2	-	CASSSHGGLAGGTGELFF	TGCGCCAGCAGCTCCCACGGGGGACTAGCGGGGGGCACCGGGGAGCTGTTTTTT
TRBV6-5	TRBJ2-5	TRBD2	-	CASRPGGAGKETQYF	TGTGCCAGCAGACCCGGGGGGGCGGGAAAAGAGACCCAGTACTTC
TRBV13	TRBJ2-3	TRBD2	-	CASSLIGTTIANTQYF	TGTGCCAGCAGCTTAATCGGGACTACAATAGCGAATACGCAGTATTTT
TRBV5-1	TRBJ2-1	TRBD1	-	CASSRGTGDADEQFF	TGCGCCAGCAGCCGGGGGACAGGGGACGCGGATGAGCAGTTCTTC
TRBV2	TRBJ1-1	-	-	CASRKFGNTEAFF	TGTGCCAGCAGGAAATTCGGGAACACTGAAGCTTTCTTT
TRBV5-1	TRBJ1-3	-	-	CASSLAGRGSGNTIYF	TGCGCCAGCAGCTTGGCCGGGAGGGGCTCTGGAAACACCATATATTTT
TRBV7-8	TRBJ1-2	-	large	CASSSPGTDSNYGYTF	TGTGCCAGCAGCTCCCCGGGGACGGATTCTAACTATGGCTACACCTTC
TRBV4-3	TRBJ1-4	TRBD1	-	CASSQGQGIEKLFF	TGCGCCAGCAGCCAGGGACAGGGGATTGAAAAACTGTTTTTT
TRBV28	TRBJ2-7	-	-	CASSSPRTGKGTYEQYF	TGTGCCAGCAGTTCCCCTCGGACCGGGAAGGGGACCTACGAGCAGTACTTC
TRBV7-9	TRBJ2-2	-	few	CASSLASTGELFF	TGTGCCAGCAGCTTAGCTAGCACCGGGGAGCTGTTTTTT
TRBV27	TRBJ2-3	TRBD1	-	CASSLPGQGEDTQYF	TGTGCCAGCAGTTTACCTGGACAGGGGGAAGATACGCAGTATTTT
TRBV18	TRBJ1-4	-	-	CASSSFVQAKEKLFF	TGTGCCAGCTCCTCGTTTGTACAGGCCAAGGAAAAACTGTTTTTT
TRBV7-2	TRBJ2-7	-	-	CASSLVKVSEQYF	TGTGCCAGCAGCTTAGTTAAAGTTTCCGAGCAGTACTTC